This TCR beta chain was documented in a study of PD-1 blockade in mismatch repair-deficient tumors. As for the study in general: All were previously treated, progressing patients with about 12 mismatch repair-deficient cancer types. Findings and caveats of the study: Tumor-resident clones, often absent from pretreatment blood, expanded after pembrolizumab and then contracted.

Regarding this clone: Its specificity is unknown.

Libraries were prepared by immunoSEQ multiplex PCR; TCRdb keeps only in-frame clonotypes and omits some of them. Here the sample spans about 14,000 clones, approximately 82% being singletons. All patients were mismatch repair deficient, assessed by either PCR or immunohistochemistry. The TCR-sequenced patients were a few responders to pembrolizumab. The clonotype was recovered from an adult with mismatch repair-deficient cancer. This sample comprised PBMCs, obtained less than 15 weeks after starting pembrolizumab.

CDR3 region: CASSHWTGGQNTEAFF. The CDR3 DNA reads TGTGCCAGCAGCCACTGGACAGGGGGCCAGAACACTGAAGCTTTCTTT. The genes are TRBV7-9 and TRBJ1-1; 11 bases agree with TRBD1. Trimming removed 5 bases from V and 1 base from J; junction bases left unmatched: 6. Germline-derived CDR1 and CDR2 are SEHNR and FQNEAQ (reference sequence). This CDR3 has 16 residues. The whole variable domain, filled in from reference TRBV7-9 and TRBJ1-1, reads DTGVSQNPRHKITKRGQNVTFRCDPISEHNRLYWYRQTLGQGPEFLTYFQNEAQLEKSRLLSDRFSAERPKGSFSTLEIQRTEQGDSAMYLCASSHWTGGQNTEAFFGQGTRLTVV.